This T cell receptor beta chain came from a study of identical twins. The CDR3 is 13 amino acids. CDR1 is MDHEN and CDR2 is SYDVKM in the germline V gene. V lost 7 bases to trimming and J lost 4 bases; unmatched junction nucleotides: 4. This clonotype turned up a few times. MiXCR, run by TCRdb on the 5' RACE reads, gives a single entry per CDR3 protein. The sample lists approximately 230,000 distinct CDR3 sequences, over 5.5% occurring once. The data also belong to a second study, concerning T cells expressing NK-cell markers. In that study: The authors restricted sorting to alpha-beta TCR T cells with an anti-gamma-delta TCR antibody in several experiments.

The sample comprised CD8+ T cells sorted from blood. The clonotype was recovered from a woman younger than 35 in good health. The V call is TRBV28, the J call TRBJ2-7; TRBD2 aligns across 10 bases. In DNA form, the CDR3 reads TGTGCCAGCACCCCTAGCGGGAGATACGAGCAGTACTTC. Residues: CASTPSGRYEQYF.